This T cell receptor beta chain was observed in a study of T cell responses to AZD1222 COVID-19 vaccine. Sequencing used immunoSEQ multiplex PCR; TCRdb keeps in-frame clones, though not all of them. The sample has 150,000 to 200,000 clones; 90% to 95% are singletons. The CDR3 runs 14 residues. Germline CDR1 and CDR2: SGHNT and YYREEE (reference sequence). Deletions cut 5 bases from V and 6 bases from J, with 12 bases between. The material was peripheral blood, obtained 28 days after the second AZD1222 dose. The origin of this receptor is an adult who received the AZD1222 COVID-19 vaccine. The V gene is TRBV5-4, the J gene TRBJ1-6; the D is unclear. The CDR3 loop reads CASSYDWVNSPLHF. CDR3 DNA sequence: TGTGCCAGCAGTTACGACTGGGTTAATTCACCCCTCCACTTT. Looking up the rest from reference TRBV5-4 and TRBJ1-6 gives the full variable domain: ETGVTQSPTHLIKTRGQQVTLRCSSQSGHNTVSWYQQALGQGPQFIFQYYREEENGRGNFPPRFSGLQFPNYSSELNVNALELDDSALYLCASSYDWVNSPLHFGNGTRLTVT.